The rows below give T cell receptor beta chains drawn from one sample of a study of cytomegalovirus exposure and HLA in healthy donors. Measured with immunoSEQ multiplex PCR; TCRdb has only the in-frame clones, and not every one. This sample's clone table lists 140,000 or so clones. Sequenced: PBMCs. Source of these receptors: a male donor in good health and CMV-seronegative. Each CDR3 is given with its conserved first and last residue. Each record gives: V gene, D gene, J gene, CDR3 protein, CDR3 DNA. D genes are given only for firm matches.

TRBV15	NA	TRBJ1-2	CATSRAKGTPRLYGYTF	TGTGCCACCAGCAGAGCCAAGGGGACACCACGTCTCTATGGCTACACCTTC
TRBV9	NA	TRBJ1-2	CASSTQVEGMINYGYTF	TGTGCCAGCAGCACCCAGGTCGAGGGTATGATCAACTATGGCTACACCTTC
TRBV6-1	NA	TRBJ2-7	CASFPRRGGSYEQYF	TGTGCCAGCTTCCCTAGGAGGGGAGGCTCCTACGAGCAGTACTTC
TRBV7-3	NA	TRBJ2-1	CASSPLPGVAWDNEQFF	TGTGCCAGCAGCCCACTGCCGGGGGTTGCGTGGGACAATGAGCAGTTCTTC
TRBV27	TRBD2	TRBJ2-7	CASSTGLAAYEQYF	TGTGCCAGCAGTACGGGACTAGCGGCCTACGAGCAGTACTTC
TRBV7-2	TRBD2	TRBJ2-1	CASSLLTSGRAYNEQFF	TGTGCCAGCAGCTTATTGACTAGCGGGAGAGCATACAATGAGCAGTTCTTC
TRBV5-1	NA	TRBJ2-7	CASSREDGYEQYF	TGCGCCAGCAGCAGGGAGGATGGTTACGAGCAGTACTTC
TRBV5-1	NA	TRBJ1-2	CASSATGANYGYTF	TGCGCCAGCAGCGCGACAGGAGCTAACTATGGCTACACCTTC
TRBV4-2	NA	TRBJ1-3	CASSQQSGLSSGNTIYF	TGTGCCAGCAGCCAGCAGAGCGGACTGAGCTCTGGAAACACCATATATTTT
TRBV7-9	TRBD2	TRBJ2-1	CASSFSSGVGNEQFF	TGTGCCAGCAGCTTCTCTAGCGGGGTCGGGAATGAGCAGTTCTTC
TRBV6-5	NA	TRBJ2-1	CASSYLGVNNEQFF	TGTGCCAGCAGTTACCTAGGCGTAAACAATGAGCAGTTCTTC
TRBV19	NA	TRBJ1-2	CASSSLGARGYTF	TGTGCCAGTAGTTCTTTGGGGGCGCGAGGCTACACCTTC